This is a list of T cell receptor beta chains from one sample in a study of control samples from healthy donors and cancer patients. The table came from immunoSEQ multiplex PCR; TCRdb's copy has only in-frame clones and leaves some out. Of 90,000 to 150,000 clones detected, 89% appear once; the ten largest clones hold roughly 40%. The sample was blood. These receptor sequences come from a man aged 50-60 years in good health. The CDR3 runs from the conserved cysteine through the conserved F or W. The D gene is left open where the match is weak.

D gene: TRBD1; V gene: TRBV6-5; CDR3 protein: CASTPGQGGYEQYF
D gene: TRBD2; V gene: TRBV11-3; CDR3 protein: CASSLAGGETQYF
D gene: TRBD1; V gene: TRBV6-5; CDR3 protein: CASRIQGAPEAFF
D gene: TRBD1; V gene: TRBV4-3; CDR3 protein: CASSPRQGGVLRNTEAFF
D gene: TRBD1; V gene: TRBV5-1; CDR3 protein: CASSSGTGEQKLFF
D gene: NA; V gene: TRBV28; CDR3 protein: CASSLVGYEQYF
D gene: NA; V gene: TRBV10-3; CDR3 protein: CAISNSGSSTDTQYF
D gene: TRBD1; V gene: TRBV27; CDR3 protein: CASSLTGDAYEQYF
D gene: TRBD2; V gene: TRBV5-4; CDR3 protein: CASSPSGGTYNEQFF
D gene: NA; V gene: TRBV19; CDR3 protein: CASRGTGGEAFF
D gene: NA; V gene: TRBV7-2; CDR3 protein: CASSRQVANQPQHF
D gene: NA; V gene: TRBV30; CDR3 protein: CAWRAQGSGYGYTF
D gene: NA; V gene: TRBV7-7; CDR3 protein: CASSCKTF
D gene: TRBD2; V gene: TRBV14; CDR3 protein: CASSQEGGAYEQYF
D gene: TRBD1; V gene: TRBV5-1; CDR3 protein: CASMVDRGRTEAFF
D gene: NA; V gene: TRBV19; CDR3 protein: CASSIGGMNTEAFF
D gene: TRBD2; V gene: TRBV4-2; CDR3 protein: CASSQAGLAKETQYF
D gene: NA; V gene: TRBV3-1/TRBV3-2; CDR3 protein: CASGDYGYTF
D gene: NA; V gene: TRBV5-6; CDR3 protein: CASSSRVPNEKLFF
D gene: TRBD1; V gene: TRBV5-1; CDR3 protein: CASSRDSLNQPQHF
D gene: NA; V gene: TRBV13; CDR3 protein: CASSLGFQTETQYF
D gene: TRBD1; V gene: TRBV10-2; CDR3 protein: CASTMTGGRGYTF
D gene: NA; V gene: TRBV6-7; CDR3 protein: CASSVVPYHLGTNYGYTF
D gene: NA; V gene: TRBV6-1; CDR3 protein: CASSELGGGNQPQHF
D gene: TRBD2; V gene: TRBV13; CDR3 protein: CASSLGLAIGEQYF